Below, one T cell receptor (beta chain) is given with its context. Its antigen is undetermined. The sample originates from a study of T cell responses to AZD1222 COVID-19 vaccine. At the level of the study: Pooling was applied to second doses at about 4 or about 12 weeks. The study's findings and limits: At baseline, seropositivity was found in only a handful of AZD1222 recipients. No day 14 peak samples; only post-peak repertoires were characterized. Targeting of unmutated variant regions was reportedly seen in nearly half of spike-specific TCRs.

Clones were read by immunoSEQ multiplex PCR, and TCRdb kept only the in-frame ones, dropping some. The repertoire includes under 150,000 clones, approximately 94% of them detected once, and roughly 5% sits in the top ten. V gave up 2 bases and J gave up 6 bases; unmatched junction bases: 5. The CDR3 contains 16 residues. CDR1 LGHDT and CDR2 YNNKEL come from the germline V gene (reference sequence). This receptor was obtained from an adult in good health. V usage is TRBV3-1 (or the pseudogene TRBV3-2) and J usage is TRBJ2-7, with 15 bases identical to TRBD2. The specimen was peripheral blood, collected on day 0 of AZD1222 vaccination. CDR3 sequence (DNA): TGTGCCAGCAGCCAAACCCGGACTAGCGGGAGGGTCGAGCAGTACTTC. Protein: CASSQTRTSGRVEQYF.